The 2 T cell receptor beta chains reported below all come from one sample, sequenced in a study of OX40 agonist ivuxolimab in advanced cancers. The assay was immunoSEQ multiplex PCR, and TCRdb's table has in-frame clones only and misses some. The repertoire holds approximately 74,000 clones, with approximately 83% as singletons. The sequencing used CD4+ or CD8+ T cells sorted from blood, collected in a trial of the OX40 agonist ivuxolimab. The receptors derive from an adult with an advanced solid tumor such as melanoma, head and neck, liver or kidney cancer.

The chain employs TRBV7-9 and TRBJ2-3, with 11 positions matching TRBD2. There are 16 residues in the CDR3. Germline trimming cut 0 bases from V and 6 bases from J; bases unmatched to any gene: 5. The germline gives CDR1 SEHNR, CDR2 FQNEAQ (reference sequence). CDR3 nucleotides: TGTGCCAGCAGCTTAGCTAGCGGGAGGGCCATTGATACGCAGTATTTT. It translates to CASSLASGRAIDTQYF.

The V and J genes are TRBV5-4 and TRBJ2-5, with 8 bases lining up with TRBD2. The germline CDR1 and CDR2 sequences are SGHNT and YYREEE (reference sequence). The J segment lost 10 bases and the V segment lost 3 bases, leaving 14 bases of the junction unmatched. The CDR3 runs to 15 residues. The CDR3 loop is CASSSQAGEKRGQYF. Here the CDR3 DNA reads TGTGCCAGCAGCTCTCAAGCGGGGGAGAAGAGAGGCCAGTACTTC.